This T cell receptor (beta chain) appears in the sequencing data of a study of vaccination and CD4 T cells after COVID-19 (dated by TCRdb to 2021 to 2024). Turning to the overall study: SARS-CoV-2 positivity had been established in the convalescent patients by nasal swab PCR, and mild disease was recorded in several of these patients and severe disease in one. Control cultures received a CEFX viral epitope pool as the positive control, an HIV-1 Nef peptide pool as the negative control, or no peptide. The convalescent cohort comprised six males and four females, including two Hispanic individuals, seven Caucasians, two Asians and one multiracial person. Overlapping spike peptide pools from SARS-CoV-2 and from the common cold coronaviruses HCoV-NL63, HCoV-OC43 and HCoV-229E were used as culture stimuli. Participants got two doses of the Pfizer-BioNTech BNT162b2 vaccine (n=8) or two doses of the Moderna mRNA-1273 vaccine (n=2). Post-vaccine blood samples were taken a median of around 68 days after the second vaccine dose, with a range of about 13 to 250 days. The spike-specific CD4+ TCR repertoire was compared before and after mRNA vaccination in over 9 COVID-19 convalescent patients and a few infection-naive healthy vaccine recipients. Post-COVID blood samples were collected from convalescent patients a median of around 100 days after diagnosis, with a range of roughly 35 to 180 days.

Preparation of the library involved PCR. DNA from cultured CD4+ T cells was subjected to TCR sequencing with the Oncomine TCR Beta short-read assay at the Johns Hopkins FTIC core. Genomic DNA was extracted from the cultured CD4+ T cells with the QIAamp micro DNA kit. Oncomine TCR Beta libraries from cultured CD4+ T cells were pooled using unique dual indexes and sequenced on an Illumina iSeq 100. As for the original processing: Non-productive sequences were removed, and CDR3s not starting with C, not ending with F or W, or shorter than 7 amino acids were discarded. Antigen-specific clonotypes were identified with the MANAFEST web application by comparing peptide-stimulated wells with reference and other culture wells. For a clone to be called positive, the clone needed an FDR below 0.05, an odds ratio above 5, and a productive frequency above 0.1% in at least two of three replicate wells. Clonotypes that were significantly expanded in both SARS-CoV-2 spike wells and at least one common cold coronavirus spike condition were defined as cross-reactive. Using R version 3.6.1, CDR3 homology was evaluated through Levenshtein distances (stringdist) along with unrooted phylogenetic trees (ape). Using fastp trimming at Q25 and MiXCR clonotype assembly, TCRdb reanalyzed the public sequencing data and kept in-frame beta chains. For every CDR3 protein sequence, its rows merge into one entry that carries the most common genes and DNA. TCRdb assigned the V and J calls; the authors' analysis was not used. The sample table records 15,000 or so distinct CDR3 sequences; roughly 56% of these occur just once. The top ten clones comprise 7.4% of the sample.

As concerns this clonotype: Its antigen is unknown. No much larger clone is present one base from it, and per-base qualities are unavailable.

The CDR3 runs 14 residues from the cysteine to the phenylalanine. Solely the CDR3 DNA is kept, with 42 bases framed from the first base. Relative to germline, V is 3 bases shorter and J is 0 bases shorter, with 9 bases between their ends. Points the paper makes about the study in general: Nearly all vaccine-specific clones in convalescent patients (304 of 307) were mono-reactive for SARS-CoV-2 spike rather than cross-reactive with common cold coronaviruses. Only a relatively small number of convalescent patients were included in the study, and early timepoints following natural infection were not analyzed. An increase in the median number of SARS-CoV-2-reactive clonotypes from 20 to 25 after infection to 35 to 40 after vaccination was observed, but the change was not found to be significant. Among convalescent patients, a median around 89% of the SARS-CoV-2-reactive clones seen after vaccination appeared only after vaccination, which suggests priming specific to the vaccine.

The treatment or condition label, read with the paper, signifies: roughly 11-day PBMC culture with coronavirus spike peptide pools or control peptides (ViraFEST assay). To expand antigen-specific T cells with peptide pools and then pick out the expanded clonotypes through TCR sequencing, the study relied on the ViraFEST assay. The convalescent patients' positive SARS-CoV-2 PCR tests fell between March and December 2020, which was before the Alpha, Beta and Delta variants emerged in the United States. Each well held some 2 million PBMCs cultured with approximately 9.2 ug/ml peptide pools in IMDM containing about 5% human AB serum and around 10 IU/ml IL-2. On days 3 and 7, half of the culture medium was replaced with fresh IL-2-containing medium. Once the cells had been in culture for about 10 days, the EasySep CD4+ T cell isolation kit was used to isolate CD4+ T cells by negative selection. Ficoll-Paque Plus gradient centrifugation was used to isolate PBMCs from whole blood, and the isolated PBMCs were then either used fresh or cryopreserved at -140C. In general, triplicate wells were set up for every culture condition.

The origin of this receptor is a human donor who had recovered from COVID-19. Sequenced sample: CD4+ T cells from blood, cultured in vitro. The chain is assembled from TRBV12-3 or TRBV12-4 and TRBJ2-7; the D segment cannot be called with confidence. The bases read TGTGCCAGCAGTTTGACCAGCGACTCCTACGAGCAGTACTTC. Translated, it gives CASSLTSDSYEQYF.